This T cell receptor (beta chain) is drawn from a study of response to subunit inactivated influenza vaccine. About this clonotype: Its antigen remains unidentified.

Study conclusions and caveats: New T cells are recruited in small numbers by each seasonal influenza vaccination, according to the authors' suggestion.

In TCRdb, the RT-PCR reads were re-called with MiXCR into one record per CDR3 protein. The table records about 650,000 distinct CDR3 sequences, approximately 15% of them present only once. This CDR3 is 13 amino acids long. V lost 1 base and J lost 7, with 8 bases in between. This TCR came from a man aged 50 or older who received an inactivated influenza vaccine. The chain couples TRBV12-3 or TRBV12-4 to TRBJ2-1, with D perhaps TRBD1 or TRBD2 (5 bases each). Sequencing was performed on PBMCs from blood, taken 11 to 12 days after vaccination. The CDR3 DNA reads TGTGCCAGCAGTTTAGTCGAGGGGAATGAGCAGTTCTTC. It is translated as CASSLVEGNEQFF.